Listed here is a single TCR beta chain. Its antigen remains unidentified. Per-nucleotide qualities are absent, and no much larger clonotype sits a single base away. The sample comes from a study of CD8+ T cells in alopecia areata (dated by TCRdb to the late 2010s). The study in broad terms: Treated patients were enrolled in an open-label pilot trial of oral tofacitinib at 5 to 10 mg twice daily for moderate-to-severe alopecia areata. Patients received tofacitinib for 6 to 18 months and were then followed off drug for 6 months to check for delayed response and recurrence. Disease severity in treated patients was measured with the SALT score, which quantifies the percentage of affected scalp surface area. To study T cell clonal expansion in alopecia areata, the researchers applied high-throughput TCRbeta sequencing to both the C3H/HeJ mouse model and human patients. Human TCRbeta sequencing covered scalp tissue and sorted CD4+ and CD8+ peripheral blood T cells from patchy and totalis/universalis alopecia areata patients and healthy controls. Biopsies were taken from tofacitinib-treated patients at baseline and again at 4 and 24 weeks into treatment, and several of those patients also had a later scalp biopsy. Clonality in the scalp was compared among normal scalp (n=4), patchy alopecia areata scalp (n=8), and alopecia totalis/universalis scalp (n=8). RNA was obtained with the PAXgene miRNA kit for fixed scalp, the miRNeasy kit for PBMCs, and the RNeasy kit for mouse skin. Amplification of TCRbeta CDR3 regions was done by immunoSEQ multiplex PCR using 35 Vbeta forward primers and 13 Jbeta reverse primers. Overall results and qualifications from the work: The treated cohort was small, with a single nonresponder, so links between baseline CD8+ expansion and response need larger studies. Unlike mouse skin, where gammadelta T cells dominate, normal human skin contains resident alphabeta T cells that get sequenced too, which complicates analysis of the scalp TCR repertoire. Scalp clonality and the number of expanded CD8+ clones among the top 100 scalp clones were significantly decreased by tofacitinib. Many expanded lesional clones were found to persist in scalp and blood during tofacitinib treatment, and relapse after treatment cessation may be partly explained by this persistence. Compared with normal scalp, lesional scalp had higher clonality and more expanded CD8+ clones, particularly in alopecia totalis/universalis, a pattern that suggests antigenic drive. Shared TCR sequences between patients were less evident than in mice, which may be partly attributable to HLA diversity in the patient population.

CDR1 and CDR2 are read off the germline V gene as SQVTM and ANQGSEA. The CDR3 numbers 14 residues from cysteine through phenylalanine. Left in the record is the CDR3 DNA by itself, 42 bases read in frame from the first base. The junction carries 16 bases between V and J, which are trimmed by 8 bases and 1 base respectively. The sample's time point label, in plain terms: around 4 weeks on oral tofacitinib. The treatment or condition label, as the study defines it: oral pan-JAK inhibitor, 5-10 mg twice daily. From alopecia areata patients, peripheral blood was collected along with lesional scalp punch biopsies. After PBMCs were isolated by density centrifugation and stained for CD3, CD4 and CD8, a FACSAria was used to sort CD4+ and CD8+ T cells. Library preparation was by the immunoSEQ multiplex PCR assay. RNA was extracted from all samples and reverse transcribed into cDNA, which served as template for TCR sequencing. First-strand cDNA was synthesized using SuperScript III with a 2:1 mix of oligo-dT and random hexamers. A synthetic immune receptor repertoire was used to measure amplification bias, and any remaining bias was corrected computationally. The authors processed their data as follows. Raw reads were preprocessed to remove errors, and CDR3 was defined by IMGT conventions from the conserved cysteine to phenylalanine. Clonality was computed as 1 minus the Shannon entropy, with the entropy normalized by log2 of the number of productive unique TCRs. Whether scalp clones were CD4 or CD8 was inferred by matching scalp TCRbeta sequences against CD4 and CD8 repertoires sorted from blood. TCRdb retrieved this table from immuneACCESS and kept in-frame rearrangements only. Not all clones are present; in checked studies, unresolved V genes account for under half, and no reason is known for the remainder. For V, J and clone size, that table is used; D and trimming come from the DNA. This sample comprises over 100,000 clones, 53% of them detected only once. The ten largest clones add up to roughly 0.5% of the sample.

The clonotype was recovered from a human donor with alopecia areata. This sequence uses TRBV29-1 and TRBJ2-3; a tentative D call is TRBD2 (5 bases match). Sequencing was performed on CD4+ T cells sorted from blood, taken at week 4, from a patient treated with tofacitinib. The DNA sequence is given as TGCAGCTTAAGACGTCAGGAGGGCACAGATACGCAGTATTTT. The translation is CSLRRQEGTDTQYF.